The 17 T cell receptor beta chains below come from one sample, sequenced in a study of cytomegalovirus exposure and HLA in healthy donors. Researchers ran the PCR with 60 Vbeta and 13 Jbeta primers. Libraries were prepared by immunoSEQ multiplex PCR; TCRdb keeps only in-frame clonotypes and omits some of them. The sample has about 140,000 clones; around 81% are singletons. The sample taken for sequencing was PBMCs. The receptors were sampled from a man aged 45 to 65 in good health and CMV-seronegative.

The chain carries TRBV5-1 and TRBJ1-1, with TRBD1 identical over 9 bases. With V trimmed by 4 bases and J by 4 bases, 14 bases remained unmatched. Germline V CDR1 and CDR2: SGHRS, YFSETQ. There are 17 residues in the CDR3. CDR3 region: CASSVDRGTLGSTEAFF. CDR3 DNA: TGCGCCAGCAGCGTTGACAGGGGGACCCTGGGGAGCACTGAAGCTTTCTTT.

This chain connects TRBV11-2 to TRBJ1-2, with 7 bases matching TRBD1. This CDR3 region has 16 residues. The J segment lost 5 bases and the V segment lost 0 bases, leaving 9 bases of the junction unmatched. Germline loops: CDR1 SGHAT, CDR2 FQNNGV. CDR3 DNA: TGTGCCAGCAGCTTAGAGGGCCAGGGGGTTCCTTATGGCTACACCTTC. It encodes CASSLEGQGVPYGYTF.

The chain employs TRBV5-6 and TRBJ2-4; perhaps TRBD1 as D (5 bases). The CDR3 covers 14 residues. The germline V gene encodes CDR1 SGHDT and CDR2 YYEEEE. V was pared by 4 bases and J by 4 bases, with 12 bases between. The CDR3 spells CASSQDSTKNIQYF. For the CDR3, the DNA is TGTGCCAGCAGCCAAGACAGTACTAAAAACATTCAGTACTTC.

The chain combines TRBV25-1 with TRBJ2-1; 10 nucleotides align to TRBD1. Germline lookup yields CDR1 MGHDK and CDR2 SYGVNS. There are 15 residues in the CDR3. With V trimmed by 8 bases and J by 8 bases, 12 bases remained unmatched. CDR3: CASGSWTGGTDEQFF. DNA for the CDR3: TGTGCCAGCGGTTCGTGGACAGGGGGGACAGATGAGCAGTTCTTC. Drawing the rest from reference TRBV25-1 and TRBJ2-1, the complete variable domain is EADIYQTPRYLVIGTGKKITLECSQTMGHDKMYWYQQDPGMELHLIHYSYGVNSTEKGDLSSESTVSRIRTEHFPLTLESARPSHTSQYLCASGSWTGGTDEQFFGPGTRLTVL.

The chain links TRBV6-5 to TRBJ1-1, with 11 bases fitting TRBD1. The germline CDR1 and CDR2 sequences are MNHEY and SVGAGI. V gave up 4 bases and J gave up 4 bases; unmatched junction bases: 5. This CDR3 is built from 15 residues. CDR3 protein: CASSSRTGGSTEAFF. CDR3 bases: TGTGCCAGCAGTTCCCGGACAGGGGGCTCCACTGAAGCTTTCTTT.

The rearrangement uses TRBV11-2 and TRBJ1-2; the match to TRBD1 covers 7 bases. This CDR3 comprises 16 residues. The junction had 8 bases not matched to a gene; V was cut back by 0 bases and J by 4 bases. Germline lookup yields CDR1 SGHAT and CDR2 FQNNGV. The CDR3 DNA follows: TGTGCCAGCAGCTTAGATACGGGACAGCTATTCTATGGCTACACCTTC. This codes for CASSLDTGQLFYGYTF.

The chain links TRBV4-1 to TRBJ2-1; TRBD1 is a possible D gene (7 bases). CDR1 is MGHRA, CDR2 YSYEKL, per germline. Trimming stripped 2 bases from V and 1 base from J, with 12 bases between. The CDR3 is 16 residues long. The CDR3 loop is CASSQLQGRSYNEQFF. CDR3 in DNA: TGCGCCAGCAGCCAACTACAGGGGAGGTCCTACAATGAGCAGTTCTTC.

This chain links TRBV19 with TRBJ1-1; D is ambiguous. V was trimmed by 0 bases and J by 4 bases, leaving 6 bases between them. The CDR3 totals 13 residues. Germline lookup yields CDR1 LNHDA and CDR2 SQIVND (reference sequence). CDR3 sequence (DNA): TGTGCCAGTAGTATAGATGGGAGCACTGAAGCTTTCTTT. This translates into CASSIDGSTEAFF.

The chain combines TRBV5-1 with TRBJ2-7; 9 positions match TRBD1. Germline trimming cut 7 bases from V and 1 base from J; bases unmatched to any gene: 6. This CDR3 spans 14 amino acids. CDR1 and CDR2 from the germline V gene are SGHRS and YFSETQ. This chain's CDR3 is CASRPGQGSYEQYF. The CDR3 region has the DNA TGCGCCAGCCGCCCGGGACAGGGTTCCTACGAGCAGTACTTC.

The DNA of the CDR3 is TGTGCCAGCTCACCCAATAGCAGGGGATCGAACACTGAAGCTTTCTTT. Translating gives CASSPNSRGSNTEAFF. The gene calls are TRBV18 and TRBJ1-1, with D possibly being TRBD1 (6 bases). Germline V gene sequence: CDR1 KGHSH, CDR2 LQKENI. This CDR3 has 16 amino acids. Deletions cut 3 bases from V and 1 base from J, with 15 bases between.

This clone was counted between two and nine times. The chain is built from TRBV28 and TRBJ1-6; D is perhaps TRBD1 (6 bases). Per the germline V gene, CDR1 is MDHEN and CDR2 is SYDVKM. The CDR3 is made up of 14 amino acids. Between the trimmed V and J ends, which lost 6 bases and 10 bases, there was a span of 16 bases. CDR3 DNA: TGTGCCAGCAGGATCAACAGGGTTGGCTCACCCCTCCACTTT. It specifies CASRINRVGSPLHF.

The chain carries TRBV12-5 and TRBJ2-1; D perhaps matches TRBD1 (6 bases). The germline V and J ends were trimmed by 9 bases and 3 bases, with 12 bases remaining between them. CDR1 and CDR2 from the germline V gene are LGHNT and FRNRAP. There are 13 residues in the CDR3. DNA of the CDR3: TGTGCTAGCCGCGGACAGCACTACAATGAGCAGTTCTTC. Its translation: CASRGQHYNEQFF.

V gene TRBV29-1 combines with J gene TRBJ2-7; 8 bases align to TRBD2. The J segment lost 5 bases and the V segment lost 6 bases, leaving 6 bases of the junction unmatched. In germline, CDR1 is SQVTM, CDR2 ANQGSEA. The CDR3 sequence is 12 residues long. The CDR3 sequence is CSVGGGPHEQYF. The DNA for the CDR3 is TGCAGCGTGGGCGGGGGGCCCCACGAGCAGTACTTC.

The rearrangement uses TRBV5-4 and TRBJ1-2, with D uncertain. Germline lookup yields CDR1 SGHNT and CDR2 YYREEE (reference sequence). The V end was cut by 0 bases, the J end by 4 bases, with 10 bases between. The CDR3 is 14 residues long. The CDR3 loop reads CASSLDWSGYGYTF. CDR3 bases: TGTGCCAGCAGCTTGGACTGGTCGGGCTATGGCTACACCTTC.

The chain is built from TRBV5-1 and TRBJ1-1; D ambiguous. CDR1 is SGHRS and CDR2 is YFSETQ in the germline V gene. The CDR3 is 13 residues long. V lost 1 base and J 4 bases, leaving 8 bases between the germline ends. The CDR3 DNA sequence: TGCGCCAGCAGCTTGACTGAGGGCACTGAAGCTTTCTTT. This encodes CASSLTEGTEAFF.

This clone is a singleton in its sample. The chain couples TRBV19 to TRBJ1-1; 8 nucleotides align to TRBD1. This CDR3 is built from 13 residues. The junction had 2 bases not matched to a gene; V was cut back by 6 bases and J by 2 bases. Germline V CDR1 and CDR2: LNHDA, SQIVND (reference sequence). CDR3 nucleotides: TGTGCCAGTAGAGGACAGGGAAACACTGAAGCTTTCTTT. Residues: CASRGQGNTEAFF.

This clone turned up a few times. CDR3 DNA sequence: TGTGCCAGCTCACCACCCGGGGGGCAAGCAGGTTTAGGGGAGCAGTACTTC. As protein: CASSPPGGQAGLGEQYF. This chain uses TRBV18 with TRBJ2-7; a weak D match, TRBD2 (7 bases). Trimming cost V 0 bases and J 7 bases, with 22 bases left between them. Germline loops: CDR1 KGHSH, CDR2 LQKENI. There are 17 residues in the CDR3.